The present T cell receptor (beta chain) was sequenced within a study of T cell responses to AZD1222 COVID-19 vaccine. Study-wide results and caveats: Receipt of two AZD1222 doses was followed by a rise in Spike-specific TCR breadth and depth. Without day 14 samples, only post-peak T cell repertoires were studied. Clonal diversity was possibly underestimated; the donors were predominantly white British and more often female.

As for this clone: Its specificity is not known.

Libraries were prepared by immunoSEQ multiplex PCR; TCRdb keeps only in-frame clonotypes and omits some of them. The sample records 150,000 to 200,000 clones, roughly nine tenths being singletons. V lost 3 bases and J lost 3; bases outside the gene matches: 3. The CDR3 is 14 amino acids. Germline loops: CDR1 SGHTA, CDR2 FQGTGA. The chain employs TRBV7-3 and TRBJ1-1; 8 nucleotides agree with TRBD1. The TCR sequence derives from an adult who received the AZD1222 COVID-19 vaccine. The sample consisted of peripheral blood, taken 28 days after the second AZD1222 dose. The DNA for the CDR3 is TGTGCCAGCAGCTTCCAGGGGGCGGACACTGAAGCTTTCTTT. Translated: CASSFQGADTEAFF.